This T cell receptor beta chain was sequenced for a study of OX40 agonist ivuxolimab in advanced cancers. For the study at large: A history of anti-PD-1, anti-PD-L1 or anti-CTLA-4 therapy was acceptable, and 40% to 45% had some. Findings and limits, study-wide: Low normalized T-cell clonal expansion was also seen in some nonresponders.

Using immunoSEQ multiplex PCR, the repertoire was profiled, and TCRdb retains in-frame clones only, with some absent. The top ten hold 30% to 45% of the sample, which has 13,000 or so clones, roughly 80% seen once. Remarks on this clone: Its matching antigen is unknown.

V shed 3 bases, J shed 7 bases, and the junction held 7 bases outside the gene matches. CDR1 GTSNPN and CDR2 SVGIG come from the germline V gene (reference sequence). The CDR3 totals 15 residues. The V and J genes are TRBV30 and TRBJ2-1; TRBD2 aligns across 12 bases. The TCR comes from an adult with an advanced solid tumor such as melanoma, head and neck, liver or kidney cancer. This specimen consisted of CD4+ or CD8+ T cells sorted from blood, obtained in a trial of the OX40 agonist ivuxolimab. CDR3 nucleotides: TGTGCCTGGAGCGGACTAGCGGGAAGAAGGAATGAGCAGTTCTTC. Its protein product is CAWSGLAGRRNEQFF.